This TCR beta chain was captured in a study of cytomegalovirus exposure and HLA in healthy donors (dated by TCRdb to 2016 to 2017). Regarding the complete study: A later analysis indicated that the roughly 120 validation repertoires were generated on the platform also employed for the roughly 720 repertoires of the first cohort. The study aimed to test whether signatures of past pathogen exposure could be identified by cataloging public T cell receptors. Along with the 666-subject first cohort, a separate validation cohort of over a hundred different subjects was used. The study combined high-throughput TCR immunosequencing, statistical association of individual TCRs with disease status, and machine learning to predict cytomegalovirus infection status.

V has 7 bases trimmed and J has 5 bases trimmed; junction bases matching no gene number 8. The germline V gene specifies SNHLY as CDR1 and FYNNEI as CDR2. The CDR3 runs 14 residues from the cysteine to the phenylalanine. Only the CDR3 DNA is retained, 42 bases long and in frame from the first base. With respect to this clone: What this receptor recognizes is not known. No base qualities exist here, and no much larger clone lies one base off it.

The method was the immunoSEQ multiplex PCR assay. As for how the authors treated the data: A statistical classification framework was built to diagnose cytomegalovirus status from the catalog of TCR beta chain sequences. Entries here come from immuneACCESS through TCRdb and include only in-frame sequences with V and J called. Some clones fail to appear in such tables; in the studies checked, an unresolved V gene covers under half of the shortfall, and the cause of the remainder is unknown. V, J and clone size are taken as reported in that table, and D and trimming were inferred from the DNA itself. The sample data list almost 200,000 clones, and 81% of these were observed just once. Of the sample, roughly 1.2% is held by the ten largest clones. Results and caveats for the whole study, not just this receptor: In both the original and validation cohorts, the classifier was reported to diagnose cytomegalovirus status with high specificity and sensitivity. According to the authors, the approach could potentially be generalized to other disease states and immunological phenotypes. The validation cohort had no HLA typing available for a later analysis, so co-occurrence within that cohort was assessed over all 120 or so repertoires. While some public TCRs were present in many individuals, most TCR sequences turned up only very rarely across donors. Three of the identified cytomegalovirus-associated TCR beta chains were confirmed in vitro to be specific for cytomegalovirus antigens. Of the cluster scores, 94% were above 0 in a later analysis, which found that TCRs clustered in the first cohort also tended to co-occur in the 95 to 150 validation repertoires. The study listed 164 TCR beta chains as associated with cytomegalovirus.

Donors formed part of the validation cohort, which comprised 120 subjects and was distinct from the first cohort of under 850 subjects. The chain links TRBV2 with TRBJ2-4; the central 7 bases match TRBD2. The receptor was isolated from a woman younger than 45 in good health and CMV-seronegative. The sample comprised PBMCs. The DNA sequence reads TGTGCCAGCATCGCGGAGCTAGCGGAAAACATTCAGTACTTC. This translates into CASIAELAENIQYF.